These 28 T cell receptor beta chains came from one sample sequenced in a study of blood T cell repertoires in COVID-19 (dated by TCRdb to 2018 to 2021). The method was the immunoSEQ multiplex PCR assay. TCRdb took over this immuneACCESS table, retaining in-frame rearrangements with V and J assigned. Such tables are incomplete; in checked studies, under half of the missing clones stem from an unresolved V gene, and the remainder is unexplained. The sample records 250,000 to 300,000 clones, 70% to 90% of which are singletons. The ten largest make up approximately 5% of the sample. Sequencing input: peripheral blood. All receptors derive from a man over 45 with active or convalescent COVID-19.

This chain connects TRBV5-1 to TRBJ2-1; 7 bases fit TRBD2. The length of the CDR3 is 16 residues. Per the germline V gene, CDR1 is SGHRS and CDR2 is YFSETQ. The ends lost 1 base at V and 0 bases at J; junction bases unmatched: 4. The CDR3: CASSLIGGSSYNEQFF. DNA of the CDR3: TGCGCCAGCAGCTTGATAGGCGGGAGCTCCTACAATGAGCAGTTCTTC.

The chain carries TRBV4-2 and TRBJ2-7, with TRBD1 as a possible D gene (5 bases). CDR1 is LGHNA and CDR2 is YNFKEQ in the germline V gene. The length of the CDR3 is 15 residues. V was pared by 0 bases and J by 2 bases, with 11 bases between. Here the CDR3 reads CASSQEMGHAYEQYF. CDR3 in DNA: TGTGCCAGCAGCCAAGAAATGGGGCATGCCTACGAGCAGTACTTC.

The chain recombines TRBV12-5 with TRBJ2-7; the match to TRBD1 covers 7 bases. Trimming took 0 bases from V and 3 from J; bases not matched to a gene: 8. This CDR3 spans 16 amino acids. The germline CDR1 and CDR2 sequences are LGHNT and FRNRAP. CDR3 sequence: CASGLVGRDSSYEQYF. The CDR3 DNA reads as TGTGCTAGTGGTTTGGTTGGCCGGGACAGTAGCTACGAGCAGTACTTC. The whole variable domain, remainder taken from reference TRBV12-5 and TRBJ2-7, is DARVTQTPRHKVTEMGQEVTMRCQPILGHNTVFWYRQTMMQGLELLAYFRNRAPLDDSGMPKDRFSAEMPDATLATLKIQPSEPRDSAVYFCASGLVGRDSSYEQYFGPGTRLTVT.

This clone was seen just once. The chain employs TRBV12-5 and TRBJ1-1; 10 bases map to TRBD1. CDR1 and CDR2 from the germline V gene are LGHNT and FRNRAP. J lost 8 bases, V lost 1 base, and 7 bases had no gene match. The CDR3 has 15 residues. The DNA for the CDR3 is TGTGCTAGTGGTTTGGGGGACAGGGGCGGGGAAGAAGCTTTCTTT. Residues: CASGLGDRGGEEAFF.

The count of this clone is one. The CDR3 reads CASSWGTGNEKLFF. CDR3 DNA: TGCGCCAGCAGTTGGGGGACAGGGAATGAAAAACTGTTTTTT. The genes are TRBV5-1 and TRBJ1-4; 9 nucleotides match TRBD1. The germline CDR1 and CDR2 sequences are SGHRS and YFSETQ. V shed 5 bases, J shed 5 bases, and the junction held 4 bases outside the gene matches. The CDR3 covers 14 residues.

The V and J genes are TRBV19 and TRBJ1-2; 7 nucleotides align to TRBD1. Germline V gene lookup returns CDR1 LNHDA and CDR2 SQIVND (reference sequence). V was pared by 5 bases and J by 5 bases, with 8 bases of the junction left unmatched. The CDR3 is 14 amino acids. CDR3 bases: TGTGCCAGTAGTGGTCCAGACAGGGTGTATGGCTACACCTTC. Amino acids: CASSGPDRVYGYTF.

The CDR3 DNA sequence: TGTGCCAGCAGTACCTCGACGGGGGAGGACACTGAAGCTTTCTTT. Its translation is CASSTSTGEDTEAFF. The chain uses TRBV27 and TRBJ1-1, with D perhaps TRBD1 (5 bases). The CDR3 consists of 15 residues. The germline V gene encodes CDR1 MNHEY and CDR2 SMNVEV (reference sequence). Trimming removed 5 bases from V and 3 bases from J, with 16 bases in between.

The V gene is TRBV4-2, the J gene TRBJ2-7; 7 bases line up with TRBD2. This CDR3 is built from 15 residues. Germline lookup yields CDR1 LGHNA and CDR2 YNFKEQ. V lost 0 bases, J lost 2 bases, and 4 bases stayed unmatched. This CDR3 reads CASSQDGGTTYEQYF. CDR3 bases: TGTGCCAGCAGCCAAGATGGAGGGACTACCTACGAGCAGTACTTC.

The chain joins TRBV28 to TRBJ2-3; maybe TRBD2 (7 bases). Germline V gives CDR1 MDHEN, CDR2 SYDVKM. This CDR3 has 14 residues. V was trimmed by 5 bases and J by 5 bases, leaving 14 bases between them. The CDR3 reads CASSPGGGGDTQYF. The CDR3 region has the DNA TGTGCCAGCAGTCCTGGGGGAGGGGGAGATACGCAGTATTTT.

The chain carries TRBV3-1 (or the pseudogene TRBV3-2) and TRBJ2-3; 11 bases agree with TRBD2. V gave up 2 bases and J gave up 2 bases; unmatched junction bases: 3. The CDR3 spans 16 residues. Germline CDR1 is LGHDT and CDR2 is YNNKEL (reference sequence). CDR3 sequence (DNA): TGTGCCAGCAGCCAACGACTAGCGGGGATCACAGATACGCAGTATTTT. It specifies CASSQRLAGITDTQYF.

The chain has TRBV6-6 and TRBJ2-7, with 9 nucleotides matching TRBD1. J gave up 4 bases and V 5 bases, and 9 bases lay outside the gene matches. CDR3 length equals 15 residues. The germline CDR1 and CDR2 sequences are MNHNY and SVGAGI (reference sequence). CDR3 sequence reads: CASSHKGQGGYEQYF. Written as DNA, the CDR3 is TGTGCCAGCAGTCACAAGGGACAGGGAGGGTACGAGCAGTACTTC.

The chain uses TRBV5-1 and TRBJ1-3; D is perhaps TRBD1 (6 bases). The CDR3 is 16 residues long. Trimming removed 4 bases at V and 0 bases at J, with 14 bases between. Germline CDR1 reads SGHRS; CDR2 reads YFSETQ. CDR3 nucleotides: TGCGCCAGCAGCCCAAAGACAGGCGGCTCTGGAAACACCATATATTTT. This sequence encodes CASSPKTGGSGNTIYF. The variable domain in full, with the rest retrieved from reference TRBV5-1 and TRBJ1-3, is KAGVTQTPRYLIKTRGQQVTLSCSPISGHRSVSWYQQTPGQGLQFLFEYFSETQRNKGNFPGRFSGRQFSNSRSEMNVSTLELGDSALYLCASSPKTGGSGNTIYFGEGSWLTVV.

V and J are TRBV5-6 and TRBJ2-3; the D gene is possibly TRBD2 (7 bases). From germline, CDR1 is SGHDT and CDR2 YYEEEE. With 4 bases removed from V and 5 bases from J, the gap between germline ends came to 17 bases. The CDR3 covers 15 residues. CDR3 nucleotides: TGTGCCAGCAGCGCCGCAGGGGAGGGTGTAGATACGCAGTATTTT. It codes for CASSAAGEGVDTQYF.

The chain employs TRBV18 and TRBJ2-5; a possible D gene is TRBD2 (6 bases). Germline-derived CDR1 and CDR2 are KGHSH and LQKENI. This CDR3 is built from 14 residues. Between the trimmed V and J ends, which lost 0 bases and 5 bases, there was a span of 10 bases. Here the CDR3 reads CASSPPSSAETQYF. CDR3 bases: TGTGCCAGCTCACCACCGTCTAGCGCCGAGACCCAGTACTTC. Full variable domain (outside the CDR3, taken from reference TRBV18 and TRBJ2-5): NAGVMQNPRHLVRRRGQEARLRCSPMKGHSHVYWYRQLPEEGLKFMVYLQKENIIDESGMPKERFSAEFPKEGPSILRIQQVVRGDSAAYFCASSPPSSAETQYFGPGTRLLVL.

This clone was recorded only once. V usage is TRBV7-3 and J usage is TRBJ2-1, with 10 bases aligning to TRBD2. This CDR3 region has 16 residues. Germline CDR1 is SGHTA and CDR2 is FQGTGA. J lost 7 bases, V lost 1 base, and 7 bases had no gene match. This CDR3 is CASSLIASGRLNEQFF. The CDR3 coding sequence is TGTGCCAGCAGCTTAATCGCTAGCGGGAGATTAAATGAGCAGTTCTTC.

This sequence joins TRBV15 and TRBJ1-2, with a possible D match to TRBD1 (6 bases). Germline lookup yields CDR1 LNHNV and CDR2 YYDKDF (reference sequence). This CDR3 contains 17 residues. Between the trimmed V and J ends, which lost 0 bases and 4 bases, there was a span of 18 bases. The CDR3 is CATSRESVWDTRYGYTF. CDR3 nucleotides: TGTGCCACCAGCAGAGAGTCTGTTTGGGACACTCGCTATGGCTACACCTTC.

In DNA form, the CDR3 reads TGTGCCAGCAGGCCCTACATCGCTAGCGGGGAGACCCAGTACTTC. Translation: CASRPYIASGETQYF. This chain joins TRBV2 and TRBJ2-5; 8 positions agree with TRBD2. This CDR3 is 15 amino acids long. Unmatched junction bases numbered 11, after V lost 6 bases and J lost 5 bases. Germline-derived CDR1 and CDR2 are SNHLY and FYNNEI. The full variable domain, with the rest looked up from reference TRBV2 and TRBJ2-5, is EPEVTQTPSHQVTQMGQEVILRCVPISNHLYFYWYRQILGQKVEFLVSFYNNEISEKSEIFDDQFSVERPDGSNFTLKIRSTKLEDSAMYFCASRPYIASGETQYFGPGTRLLVL.

CDR3: CASSPVMGGKQTQYF. CDR3 in DNA: TGTGCCAGCAGCCCCGTAATGGGGGGGAAACAGACCCAGTACTTC. The genes are TRBV11-2 and TRBJ2-5; 7 nucleotides line up with TRBD2. Germline V gives CDR1 SGHAT, CDR2 FQNNGV. After removal of 5 bases from V and 6 bases from J, the junction contained 12 bases not matched to a gene. The CDR3 runs to 15 residues.

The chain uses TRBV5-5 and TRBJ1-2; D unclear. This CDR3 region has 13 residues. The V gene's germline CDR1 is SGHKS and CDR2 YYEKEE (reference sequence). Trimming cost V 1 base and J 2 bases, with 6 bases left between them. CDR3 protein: CASSLSLNYGYTF. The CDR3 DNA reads TGTGCCAGCAGCTTGTCCTTGAACTATGGCTACACCTTC. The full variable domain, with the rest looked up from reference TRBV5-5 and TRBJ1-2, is DAGVTQSPTHLIKTRGQQVTLRCSPISGHKSVSWYQQVLGQGPQFIFQYYEKEERGRGNFPDRFSARQFPNYSSELNVNALLLGDSALYLCASSLSLNYGYTFGSGTRLTVV.

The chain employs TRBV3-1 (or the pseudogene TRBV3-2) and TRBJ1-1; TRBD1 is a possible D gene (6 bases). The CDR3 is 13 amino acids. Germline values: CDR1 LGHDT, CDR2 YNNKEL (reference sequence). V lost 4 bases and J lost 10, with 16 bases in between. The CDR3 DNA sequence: TGTGCCAGCAGCCTCGGAAGGGGACATGCAGCTTTCTTT. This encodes CASSLGRGHAAFF.

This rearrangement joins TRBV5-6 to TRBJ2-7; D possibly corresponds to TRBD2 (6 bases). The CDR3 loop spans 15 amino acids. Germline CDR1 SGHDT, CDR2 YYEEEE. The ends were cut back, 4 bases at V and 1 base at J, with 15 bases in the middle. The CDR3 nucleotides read TGTGCCAGCAGCCCACGGGGGTTGGGGTCCTACGAGCAGTACTTC. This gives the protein CASSPRGLGSYEQYF.

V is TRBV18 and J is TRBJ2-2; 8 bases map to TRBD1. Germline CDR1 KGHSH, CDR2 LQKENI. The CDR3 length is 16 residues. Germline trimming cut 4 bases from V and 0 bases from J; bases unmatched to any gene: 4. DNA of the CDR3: TGTGCCAGCTCACAGAACAGGGGGGCGAACACCGGGGAGCTGTTTTTT. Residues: CASSQNRGANTGELFF.

In DNA, the CDR3 is TGTGCCAGCTCACGGAAGACGGCGGGAGCAGAGACCCAGTACTTC. Encoded protein: CASSRKTAGAETQYF. The chain links TRBV18 to TRBJ2-5, with 7 bases matching TRBD2. The CDR3 consists of 15 residues. Per the germline V gene, CDR1 is KGHSH and CDR2 is LQKENI. V was clipped by 4 bases and J by 4 bases; unmatched bases: 9.

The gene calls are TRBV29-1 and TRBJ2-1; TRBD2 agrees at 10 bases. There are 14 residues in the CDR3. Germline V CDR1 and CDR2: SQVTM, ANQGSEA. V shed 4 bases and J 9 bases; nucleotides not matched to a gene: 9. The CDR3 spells CSVGEASGSSEQFF. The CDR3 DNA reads TGCAGCGTTGGAGAGGCTAGCGGGAGTAGTGAGCAGTTCTTC.

The CDR3 region has the DNA TGTGCCAGCAGTGATTCGGGGGTGGAGACCCAGTACTTC. It is translated as CASSDSGVETQYF. The rearrangement uses TRBV2 and TRBJ2-5; D may be TRBD2 (6 bases). The V gene's germline CDR1 is SNHLY and CDR2 FYNNEI. This CDR3 has 13 residues. V was shortened by 3 bases and J by 5 bases, with 10 bases between the two germline ends.

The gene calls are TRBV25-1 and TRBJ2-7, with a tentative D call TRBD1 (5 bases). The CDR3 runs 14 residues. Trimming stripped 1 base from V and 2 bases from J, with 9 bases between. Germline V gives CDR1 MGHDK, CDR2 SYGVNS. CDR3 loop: CASSELGRAYEQYF. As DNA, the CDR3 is TGTGCCAGCAGTGAATTGGGCAGGGCCTACGAGCAGTACTTC.

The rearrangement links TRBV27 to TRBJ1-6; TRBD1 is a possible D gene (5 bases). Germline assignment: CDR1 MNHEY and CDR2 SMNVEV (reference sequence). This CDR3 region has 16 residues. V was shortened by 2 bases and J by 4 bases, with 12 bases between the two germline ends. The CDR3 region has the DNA TGTGCCAGCAGTTTAGGTGGGGGGGTGTATAATTCACCCCTCCACTTT. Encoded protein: CASSLGGGVYNSPLHF.

The CDR3 loop reads CSVDGAGGSNEQFF. The CDR3 DNA reads TGCAGCGTTGATGGCGCGGGAGGGTCTAATGAGCAGTTCTTC. V gene TRBV29-1 combines with J gene TRBJ2-1; 9 nucleotides align to TRBD2. With 3 bases clipped from V and 7 bases from J, the junction kept 7 bases outside the gene matches. CDR3 length: 14 residues. CDR1 and CDR2 (germline): SQVTM, ANQGSEA.